This TCR beta chain was observed in a study of PD-L1 blockade in urothelial cancer. Turning to the study itself: Blood analysis took place 3 weeks (second dose) and 6 weeks after treatment start. There were a median of around 140,000 T cells in blood samples. The study's findings and limits: Those with durable benefit had larger increases in tumor-associated blood clones at 3 weeks.

CDR1 and CDR2 (germline): LNHNV, YYDKDF (reference sequence). The CDR3 extends over 17 amino acids. V lost 3 bases to trimming and J lost 4 bases, with 22 bases between them. Time point given: pretreatment peripheral blood. Urothelial carcinoma, locally advanced or metastatic, affected the patients. Comment on this clone: Its specificity is not known.

Some clones are missing from TCRdb's copy, which holds only in-frame ones; the method was immunoSEQ multiplex PCR. Of tens of thousands of clones in the sample, about 83% were seen once. The rearrangement links TRBV15 to TRBJ2-7; D is uncertain. The sequencing here drew on PBMCs, taken around atezolizumab (anti-PD-L1) treatment. The TCR comes from a woman aged 70-85 years with urothelial cancer. The CDR3: CATSRHSVLHPQYEQYF. In DNA, the CDR3 is TGTGCCACCAGCAGGCATTCGGTACTGCATCCCCAATACGAGCAGTACTTC. The full variable domain, completed using reference TRBV15 and TRBJ2-7, is DAMVIQNPRYQVTQFGKPVTLSCSQTLNHNVMYWYQQKSSQAPKLLFHYYDKDFNNEADTPDNFQSRRPNTSFCFLDIRSPGLGDTAMYLCATSRHSVLHPQYEQYFGPGTRLTVT.